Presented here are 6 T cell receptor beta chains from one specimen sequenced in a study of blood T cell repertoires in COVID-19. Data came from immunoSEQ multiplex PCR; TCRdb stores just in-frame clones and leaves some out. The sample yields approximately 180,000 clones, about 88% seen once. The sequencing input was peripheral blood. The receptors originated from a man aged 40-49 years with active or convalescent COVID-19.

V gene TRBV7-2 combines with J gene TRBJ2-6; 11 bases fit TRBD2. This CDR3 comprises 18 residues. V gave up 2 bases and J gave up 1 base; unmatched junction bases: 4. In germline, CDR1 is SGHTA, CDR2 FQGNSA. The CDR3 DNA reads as TGTGCCAGCAGCTTACTAGCGGGGGGCCGATCTGGGGCCAACGTCCTGACTTTC. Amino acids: CASSLLAGGRSGANVLTF. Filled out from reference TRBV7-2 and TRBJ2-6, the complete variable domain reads GAGVSQSPSNKVTEKGKDVELRCDPISGHTALYWYRQSLGQGLEFLIYFQGNSAPDKSGLPSDRFSAERTGGSVSTLTIQRTQQEDSAVYLCASSLLAGGRSGANVLTFGAGSRLTVL.

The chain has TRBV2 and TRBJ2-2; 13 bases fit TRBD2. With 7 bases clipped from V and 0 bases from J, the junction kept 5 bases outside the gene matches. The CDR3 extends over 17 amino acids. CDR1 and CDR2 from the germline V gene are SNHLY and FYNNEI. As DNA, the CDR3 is TGTGCCAGCACGAAGACTAGCGGGGGGTCGAACACCGGGGAGCTGTTTTTT. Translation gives CASTKTSGGSNTGELFF.

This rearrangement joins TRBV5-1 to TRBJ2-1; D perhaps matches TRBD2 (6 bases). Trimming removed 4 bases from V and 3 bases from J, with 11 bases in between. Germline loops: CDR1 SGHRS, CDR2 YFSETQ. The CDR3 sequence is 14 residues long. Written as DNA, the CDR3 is TGCGCCAGCAGCCCCGGGGGTGGCTACAATGAGCAGTTCTTC. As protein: CASSPGGGYNEQFF.

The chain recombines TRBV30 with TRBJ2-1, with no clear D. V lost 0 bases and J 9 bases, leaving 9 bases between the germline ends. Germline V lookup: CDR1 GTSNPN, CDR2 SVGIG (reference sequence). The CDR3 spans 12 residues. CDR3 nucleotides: TGTGCCTGGAGTGTGAGATTTGGTGAGCAGTTCTTC. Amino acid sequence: CAWSVRFGEQFF.

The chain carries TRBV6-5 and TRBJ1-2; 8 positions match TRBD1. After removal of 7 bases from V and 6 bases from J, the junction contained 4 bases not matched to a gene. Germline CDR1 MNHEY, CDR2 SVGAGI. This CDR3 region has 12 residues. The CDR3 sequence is CASTSGGDGYTF. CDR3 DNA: TGTGCCAGCACCTCAGGGGGCGATGGCTACACCTTC.

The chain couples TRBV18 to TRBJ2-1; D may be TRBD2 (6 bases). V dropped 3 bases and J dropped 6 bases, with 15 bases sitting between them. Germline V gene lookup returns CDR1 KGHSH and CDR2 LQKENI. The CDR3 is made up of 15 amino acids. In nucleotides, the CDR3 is TGTGCCAGCTCACCGTCTCGGGGGAGCTTCAATGAGCAGTTCTTC. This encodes CASSPSRGSFNEQFF.